This entry is about one TCR beta chain. Its antigen is unknown. This entry belongs to a study of tissue T cells after allogeneic stem cell transplantation. On the study more broadly: Graft-versus-host disease patients received grafts, several unmodified and three CD34-selected to deplete T cells. Study-level points and caveats: Some tissue clones might be persisting host cells; their alloreactivity or antigen specificity was not determined. Tissue-detected TCR repertoire was only partly captured by blood and spleen T cells.

CDR3 length equals 15 residues. Trimming cost V 7 bases and J 4 bases; bases outside gene matches: 10. Germline V gene data show CDR1 as ENHRY and CDR2 as SYGVKD. Sequencing used immunoSEQ multiplex PCR; TCRdb keeps in-frame clones, though not all of them. This repertoire shows 35,000 to 50,000 clones, 92% found once; its top ten account for about 3.8%. Specimen: blood, collected before transplantation. This receptor was taken from a woman between 35 and 70 years old who later had graft-versus-host disease after an allogeneic stem cell transplant. This rearrangement joins TRBV10-3 to TRBJ1-2; TRBD1 aligns across 9 bases. The CDR3 is CAINPDRGLGYGYTF. The CDR3 bases are TGTGCCATCAACCCCGACAGGGGGTTGGGCTATGGCTACACCTTC.